This is a list of T cell receptor beta chains from one sample in a study of patients and donors after allogeneic stem cell transplantation. TCRdb reprocessed the RT-PCR reads with MiXCR, giving one entry per CDR3 protein. The sample comprises around 150,000 distinct CDR3 sequences, about 29% of which are singletons, and less than 3.5% rests with the top ten. Material: blood, either unsorted or a sorted T cell fraction (not recorded which). These receptors were collected from a human donor who was either an allogeneic HSCT recipient or a stem cell or donor lymphocyte infusion donor (not recorded which). It is not recorded whose cells these are; they may come from a transplant donor. CDR3s include the opening cysteine and the closing phenylalanine or tryptophan. The D gene is left open where the match is weak. The listing skips clone size in some rows; elsewhere it reads once, few, many or a size class.

d_gene,abundance,j_gene,len,v_gene,CDR3nt,CDR3aa
.,.,TRBJ2-2,12,TRBV27,TGTGCCAGCAGTCTACCCACCGGGGAGCTGTTTTTT,CASSLPTGELFF
TRBD1,.,TRBJ2-5,14,TRBV7-2,TGTGCCAGCAGAGACAGGGGGTACCAAGAGACCCAGTACTTC,CASRDRGYQETQYF
TRBD2,.,TRBJ2-1,18,TRBV9,TGTGCCAGCAGCGTAGCAGGTGGCGGGAGGCAAGCCTACAATGAGCAGTTCTTC,CASSVAGGGRQAYNEQFF
TRBD2,.,TRBJ2-3,14,TRBV4-2,TGTGCCAGCAGCCCTAGCGGGAGTACAGATACGCAGTATTTT,CASSPSGSTDTQYF
.,.,TRBJ2-5,13,TRBV29-1,TGCAGCGTTGCCCGGGACAACCAAGAGACCCAGTACTTC,CSVARDNQETQYF
TRBD1,few,TRBJ1-6,17,TRBV6-5,TGTGCCAGCAGTGGGGGACAGGCTAGCTCCTATAATTCACCCCTCCACTTT,CASSGGQASSYNSPLHF
.,many,TRBJ2-7,13,TRBV10-3,TGTGCCATCAGTCCGGAGTTAGGGTACGAGCAGTACTTC,CAISPELGYEQYF
.,many,TRBJ1-5,12,TRBV28,TGTGCCAGCAGTCTGTTCAATCAGCCCCAGCATTTT,CASSLFNQPQHF
TRBD2,once,TRBJ2-3,16,TRBV20-1,TGCAGTGCTAGAGATAGGAAACTGTCTCGGGGGGATCCGCAGTATTTT,CSARDRKLSRGDPQYF
.,.,TRBJ2-3,13,TRBV5-1,TGCGCCAGCTGGTCGGGGGACGCAGATACGCAGTATTTT,CASWSGDADTQYF
.,.,TRBJ2-5,16,TRBV28,TGTGCCAGCTTATGGTTCCACAAAAACGAGAAAGAGACCCAGTACTTC,CASLWFHKNEKETQYF
.,.,TRBJ2-7,13,TRBV5-1,TGCGCCAGCAGCAACGGGCTAAGGTACGAGCAGTACTTC,CASSNGLRYEQYF
.,.,TRBJ2-7,14,TRBV25-1,TGTGCCAGCAGTACCGGGACAATCGCTTACGAGCAGTACTTC,CASSTGTIAYEQYF
TRBD1,.,TRBJ2-3,17,TRBV4-3,TGCGCCAGCAGCCCATCCTCCGGGACAGGAGGATCAGATACGCAGTATTTT,CASSPSSGTGGSDTQYF
TRBD1,.,TRBJ2-5,16,TRBV6-5,TGTGCCAGCAGCAATAGACAGACAGGGGGCGGTGAGACCCAGTACTTC,CASSNRQTGGGETQYF
TRBD1,.,TRBJ1-5,17,TRBV12-5,TGTGCTAGTGGTTTCGTGGGACAGTCCCAAGGCAATCAGCCCCAGCATTTT,CASGFVGQSQGNQPQHF
TRBD2,.,TRBJ2-1,15,TRBV7-7,TGTGCTAGCAGCCGGGGACTAGGGGCCAGCAATGAGCAGTTCTTC,CASSRGLGASNEQFF
TRBD2,.,TRBJ2-7,17,TRBV5-1,TGCGCCAGCACGGCTAGCGGGATAGGGGCAACCGTCTACGAGCAGTACTTC,CASTASGIGATVYEQYF
TRBD1,.,TRBJ1-2,15,TRBV4-3,TGCGCCAGCAGCGATTGGACAGGGGCGAACTATGGCTACACCTTC,CASSDWTGANYGYTF
.,few,TRBJ1-2,12,TRBV6-2/TRBV6-3,TGTGCCAGCAGTTTAGAGGAGGTGCGCTACACCTTC,CASSLEEVRYTF
.,.,TRBJ1-5,15,TRBV6-6,TGTGCCAGCAGTTACGTGACAGGTGCCAATCAGCCCCAGCATTTT,CASSYVTGANQPQHF
.,many,TRBJ1-2,12,TRBV29-1,TGCAGCGTTCGAAGGGGGACCTATGGCTACACCTTC,CSVRRGTYGYTF
TRBD1,.,TRBJ2-1,12,TRBV6-2/TRBV6-3,TGTGCCACCAAGCAGGGGGCATGGGAGCAGTTCTTC,CATKQGAWEQFF
.,few,TRBJ2-7,13,TRBV27,TGTGCCAGCAGTTTACGGGGTCCCTACGAGCAGTACTTC,CASSLRGPYEQYF
.,.,TRBJ2-1,12,TRBV20-1,TGCAGTGCTAGAACAGTAGCGGCTGAGCAGTTCTTC,CSARTVAAEQFF
.,.,TRBJ1-5,15,TRBV4-1,TGCGCCAGCAGCCAAGGGGGTTGGGACAATCAGCCCCAGCATTTT,CASSQGGWDNQPQHF
.,.,TRBJ1-1,17,TRBV2,TGTGCCAGCATTGTGGACAAGGGAGGGGGAATGAACACTGAAGCTTTCTTT,CASIVDKGGGMNTEAFF
TRBD1,.,TRBJ2-7,13,TRBV12-3/TRBV12-4,TGTGCCAGCACCAAGACAGGGAGCTACGAGCAGTACTTC,CASTKTGSYEQYF
TRBD2,.,TRBJ2-1,15,TRBV19,TGTGCCAGTAGTATCAAGCGGGGAATCTACAATGAGCAGTTCTTC,CASSIKRGIYNEQFF
.,.,TRBJ2-5,14,TRBV12-3/TRBV12-4,TGTGCCAGCAGTTTAGCGGGAATCCAAGAGACCCAGTACTTC,CASSLAGIQETQYF
.,few,TRBJ2-7,14,TRBV7-9,TGTGCCAGCAGCCCCCCCCGGGGGTCCTACGAGCAGTACTTC,CASSPPRGSYEQYF
.,.,TRBJ1-2,15,TRBV20-1,TGCAGTGCTAGAGATTACCTTCACGGGGGCTATGGCTACACCTTC,CSARDYLHGGYGYTF
TRBD1,many,TRBJ1-5,12,TRBV12-3/TRBV12-4,TGTGCCAGCAGTTTACCCGGGACAGGTCGGCATTTT,CASSLPGTGRHF
.,few,TRBJ2-5,14,TRBV28,TGTGCCAGCAGCCCGACGGGCCACGCAGAGACCCAGTACTTC,CASSPTGHAETQYF
.,.,TRBJ2-2,16,TRBV9,TGTGCCAGCAGCGTAGGTGTGCTGACGAACACCGGGGAGCTGTTTTTT,CASSVGVLTNTGELFF
TRBD2,.,TRBJ2-7,14,TRBV18,TGTGCCAGCCTAGCGGGAGGGACCTCCTACGAGCAGTACTTC,CASLAGGTSYEQYF
.,.,TRBJ2-7,13,TRBV9,TGTGCCAGCAGCTCACATCCCGGGGAGGAGCAGTACTTC,CASSSHPGEEQYF
TRBD2,few,TRBJ2-3,16,TRBV12-3/TRBV12-4,TGTGCCAGCAGTTCAAGGGAGGGCTCGGGCACAGATACGCAGTATTTT,CASSSREGSGTDTQYF
.,.,TRBJ2-3,13,TRBV4-2,TGTGCCAGCGGGGCGGAGTTCGCAGATACGCAGTATTTT,CASGAEFADTQYF
.,few,TRBJ2-3,15,TRBV10-1,TGCGCCAGCAGTGCGGCTGGTAGCGGCACAGATACGCAGTATTTT,CASSAAGSGTDTQYF
.,.,TRBJ2-3,21,TRBV7-9,TGTGCCAGCAGCCATCCTTTGCCGGGACATTACATCTTGACGAGCACAGATACGCAGTATTTT,CASSHPLPGHYILTSTDTQYF
TRBD2,few,TRBJ2-7,13,TRBV27,TGTGCCAGCAGTGCGGGACTAGCCTACGAGCAGTACTTC,CASSAGLAYEQYF
.,few,TRBJ1-5,15,TRBV4-1,TGCGCCAGCAGCCACGGGGTTCGAAGCAATCAGCCCCAGCATTTT,CASSHGVRSNQPQHF
.,many,TRBJ1-2,13,TRBV12-3/TRBV12-4,TGTGCCAGCAGTTTGCGGCTGGGGGGAGGCTACACCTTC,CASSLRLGGGYTF
.,.,TRBJ2-5,13,TRBV20-1,TGCAGTGCTATCCACGGGAGACAAGAGACCCAGTACTTC,CSAIHGRQETQYF
TRBD1,.,TRBJ1-4,17,TRBV28,TGTGCCAGCAGTCCACCCAGGGGGCGAATAGGTGATGAAAAACTGTTTTTT,CASSPPRGRIGDEKLFF
.,.,TRBJ1-4,11,TRBV18,TGTGCCAGTCTCTCACCGCCTAAACTGTTTTTT,CASLSPPKLFF
.,.,TRBJ2-3,14,TRBV20-1,TGCAGTGCTGGGGACTCGACCCGAGAGGATACGCAGTATTTT,CSAGDSTREDTQYF
.,many,TRBJ1-3,12,TRBV20-1,TGCAGTGCCCGGATTTCTGGAAACACCATATATTTT,CSARISGNTIYF
.,few,TRBJ2-1,12,TRBV6-2/TRBV6-3,TGTGCCAGCAGTTACTCTGTGAGTGAGCAGTTCTTC,CASSYSVSEQFF
TRBD1,.,TRBJ1-4,15,TRBV20-1,TGCAGTGCTAGAGATAGGGACAGGGGGCATGAAAAACTGTTTTTT,CSARDRDRGHEKLFF
.,few,TRBJ2-2,17,TRBV4-2,TGTGCCAGCAGCCCTATCAAGGGGCTGAAGAACACCGGGGAGCTGTTTTTT,CASSPIKGLKNTGELFF
.,.,TRBJ2-7,16,TRBV12-3/TRBV12-4,TGTGCCAGCAGTTTAGGCCGAGGCCCGGCCGCCTACGAGCAGTACTTC,CASSLGRGPAAYEQYF
TRBD2,.,TRBJ2-7,17,TRBV20-1,TGCAGTGCTAGTCAATTGTGGGCTAGCGGGGTCTCCTACGAGCAGTACTTC,CSASQLWASGVSYEQYF